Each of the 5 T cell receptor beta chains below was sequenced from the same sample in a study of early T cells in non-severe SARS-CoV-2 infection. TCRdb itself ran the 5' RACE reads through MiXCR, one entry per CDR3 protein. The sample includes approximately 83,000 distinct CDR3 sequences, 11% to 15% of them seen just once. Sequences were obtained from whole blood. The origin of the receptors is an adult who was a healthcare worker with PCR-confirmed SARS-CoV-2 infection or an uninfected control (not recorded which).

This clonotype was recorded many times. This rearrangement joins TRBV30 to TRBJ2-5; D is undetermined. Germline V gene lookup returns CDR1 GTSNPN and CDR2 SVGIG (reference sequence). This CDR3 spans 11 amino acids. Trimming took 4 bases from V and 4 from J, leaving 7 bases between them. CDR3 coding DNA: TGTGCCTGGAATACTGGAGAGACCCAGTACTTC. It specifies CAWNTGETQYF.

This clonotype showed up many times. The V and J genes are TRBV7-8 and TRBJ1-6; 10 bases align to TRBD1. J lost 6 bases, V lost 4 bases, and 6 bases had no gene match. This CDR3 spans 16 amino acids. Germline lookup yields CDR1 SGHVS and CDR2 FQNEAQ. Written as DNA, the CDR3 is TGTGCCAGCAGCTCACGGGACAGGGGCTCTAATTCACCCCTCCACTTT. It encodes CASSSRDRGSNSPLHF.

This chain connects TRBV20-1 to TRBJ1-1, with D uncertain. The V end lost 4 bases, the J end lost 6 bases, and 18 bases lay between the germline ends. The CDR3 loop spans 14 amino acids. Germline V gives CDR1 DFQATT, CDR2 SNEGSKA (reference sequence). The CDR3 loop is CSAIRPVVDAEAFF. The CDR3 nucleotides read TGCAGTGCTATAAGACCGGTTGTCGACGCTGAAGCTTTCTTT.

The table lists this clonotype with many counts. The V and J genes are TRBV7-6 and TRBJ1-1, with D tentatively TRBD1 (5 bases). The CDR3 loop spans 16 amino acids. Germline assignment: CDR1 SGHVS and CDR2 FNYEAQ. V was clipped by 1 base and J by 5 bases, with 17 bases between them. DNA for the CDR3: TGTGCCAGCAGCTTAGAGGGACGGGGCGCGAGAACTGAAGCTTTCTTT. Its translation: CASSLEGRGARTEAFF.

The CDR3 sequence is CAWGAHSSYEQYF. The CDR3 bases are TGTGCCTGGGGTGCGCACTCCTCCTACGAGCAGTACTTC. The rearrangement links TRBV30 to TRBJ2-7; D gene uncertain. CDR1 is GTSNPN and CDR2 is SVGIG in the germline V gene (reference sequence). This CDR3 has 13 residues. Trimming shortened V by 5 bases and J by 0 bases, and 11 bases separated the two germline ends.